The 8 T cell receptor beta chains below were found in one sample sequenced in a study of OX40 agonist ivuxolimab in advanced cancers. Assay: immunoSEQ multiplex PCR; the TCRdb copy retains only in-frame clones and omits some. The sample has approximately 50,000 clones, over 90% seen once. Sequences were derived from CD4+ or CD8+ T cells sorted from blood, sampled in a trial of the OX40 agonist ivuxolimab. The receptors were gathered from an adult with an advanced solid tumor such as melanoma, head and neck, liver or kidney cancer.

This chain uses TRBV6-5 with TRBJ2-7; no firm D call. The CDR3 is made up of 12 amino acids. Germline V lookup: CDR1 MNHEY, CDR2 SVGAGI. Trimming took off 2 bases at V and 7 bases at J, with 9 bases between the two ends. CDR3 DNA: TGTGCCAGCAGTTACCGCCGTGAGGAGCAGTACTTC. This encodes CASSYRREEQYF.

This clone was detected once. The chain uses TRBV28 and TRBJ1-4; D not resolved. V shed 8 bases and J shed 12 bases, with 13 bases lying between them. Germline lookup yields CDR1 MDHEN and CDR2 SYDVKM. CDR3 length: 11 amino acids. CDR3 protein: CASGNEEQLFF. The CDR3 bases are TGTGCCAGCGGGAACGAGGAGCAACTGTTTTTT.

This chain uses TRBV27 with TRBJ2-7, with D uncertain. CDR1 and CDR2 from the germline V gene are MNHEY and SMNVEV (reference sequence). The CDR3 contains 13 residues. V was trimmed by 3 bases and J by 2 bases, leaving 8 bases between them. The CDR3 sequence: CASSFGQTYEQYF. CDR3 DNA sequence: TGTGCCAGCAGTTTTGGGCAGACCTACGAGCAGTACTTC.

The chain is built from TRBV14 and TRBJ2-5, with a possible D match to TRBD2 (6 bases). The CDR3 runs to 14 residues. Germline V lookup: CDR1 SGHDN, CDR2 FVKESK. Trimming stripped 3 bases from V and 5 bases from J, with 13 bases between. CDR3 loop: CASSQRGGRETQYF. CDR3 nucleotide sequence: TGTGCCAGCAGCCAGAGGGGAGGAAGGGAGACCCAGTACTTC. The full variable domain, completed using reference TRBV14 and TRBJ2-5, is EAGVTQFPSHSVIEKGQTVTLRCDPISGHDNLYWYRRVMGKEIKFLLHFVKESKQDESGMPNNRFLAERTGGTYSTLKVQPAELEDSGVYFCASSQRGGRETQYFGPGTRLLVL.

V and J are TRBV30 and TRBJ2-7; D might be TRBD2 (5 bases). This CDR3 has 13 residues. The V end was cut by 0 bases, the J end by 2 bases, with 8 bases between. Germline-derived CDR1 and CDR2 are GTSNPN and SVGIG (reference sequence). DNA of the CDR3: TGTGCCTGGAGTGTAAGCGGAACCTACGAGCAGTACTTC. Protein product: CAWSVSGTYEQYF.

The chain is built from TRBV11-1 and TRBJ2-2; either TRBD1 or TRBD2 may supply D (5 bases each). Germline V gene data show CDR1 as SGHAT and CDR2 as FQDESV (reference sequence). The CDR3 is 17 amino acids. V shed 7 bases and J shed 4 bases, with 22 bases lying between them. The DNA for the CDR3 is TGTGCCAGCACCAATAGGGACCGCAGGGCCGGCACCGGGGAGCTGTTTTTT. Its protein is CASTNRDRRAGTGELFF.

This chain joins TRBV5-4 and TRBJ2-2, with D possibly being TRBD1 or TRBD2 (5 bases each). Between the trimmed V and J ends, which lost 2 bases and 5 bases, there was a span of 10 bases. The germline V gene encodes CDR1 SGHNT and CDR2 YYREEE (reference sequence). This CDR3 spans 14 amino acids. The CDR3 is CASSFGAGTGELFF. CDR3 nucleotide sequence: TGTGCCAGCAGCTTCGGGGCAGGAACCGGGGAGCTGTTTTTT. Variable domain in full (rest from reference TRBV5-4 and TRBJ2-2): ETGVTQSPTHLIKTRGQQVTLRCSSQSGHNTVSWYQQALGQGPQFIFQYYREEENGRGNFPPRFSGLQFPNYSSELNVNALELDDSALYLCASSFGAGTGELFFGEGSRLTVL.

The V and J genes are TRBV4-3 and TRBJ2-1; TRBD2 matches at 11 bases. Germline lookup yields CDR1 LGHNA and CDR2 YSLEER. The ends lost 5 bases at V and 4 bases at J; junction bases unmatched: 7. The CDR3 covers 16 residues. CDR3 sequence reads: CASSSGLADSYNEQFF. Here the CDR3 DNA reads TGCGCCAGCAGCTCGGGACTAGCGGATTCTTACAATGAGCAGTTCTTC.